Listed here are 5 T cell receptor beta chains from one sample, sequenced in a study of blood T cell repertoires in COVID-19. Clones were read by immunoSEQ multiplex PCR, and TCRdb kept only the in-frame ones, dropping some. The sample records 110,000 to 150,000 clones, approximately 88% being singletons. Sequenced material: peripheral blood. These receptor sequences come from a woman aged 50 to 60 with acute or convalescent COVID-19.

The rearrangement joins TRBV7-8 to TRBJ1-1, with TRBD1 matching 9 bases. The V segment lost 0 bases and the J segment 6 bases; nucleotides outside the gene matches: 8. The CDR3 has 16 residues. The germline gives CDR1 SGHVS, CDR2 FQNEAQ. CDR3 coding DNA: TGTGCCAGCAGCTTAGCGGGACAGGGTATGAGGTCTGAAGCTTTCTTT. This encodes CASSLAGQGMRSEAFF.

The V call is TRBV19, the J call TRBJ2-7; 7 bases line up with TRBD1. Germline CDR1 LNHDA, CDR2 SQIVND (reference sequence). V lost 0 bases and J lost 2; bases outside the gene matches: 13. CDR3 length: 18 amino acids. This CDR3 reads CASSIDVQGTEMAYEQYF. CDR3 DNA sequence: TGTGCCAGTAGTATAGATGTCCAGGGGACAGAGATGGCCTACGAGCAGTACTTC.

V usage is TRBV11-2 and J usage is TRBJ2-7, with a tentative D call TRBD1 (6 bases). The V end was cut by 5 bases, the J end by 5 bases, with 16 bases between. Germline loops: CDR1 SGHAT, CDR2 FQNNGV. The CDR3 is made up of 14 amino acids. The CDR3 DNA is TGTGCCAGCAGCCTCCGACAGGAAGCTGACGAGCAGTACTTC. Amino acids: CASSLRQEADEQYF.

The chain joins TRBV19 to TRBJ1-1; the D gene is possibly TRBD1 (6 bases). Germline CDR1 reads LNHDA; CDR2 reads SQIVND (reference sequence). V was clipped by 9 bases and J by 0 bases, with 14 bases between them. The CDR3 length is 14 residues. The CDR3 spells CASRGPGLNTEAFF. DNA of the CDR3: TGTGCCAGCAGGGGTCCAGGCTTGAACACTGAAGCTTTCTTT.

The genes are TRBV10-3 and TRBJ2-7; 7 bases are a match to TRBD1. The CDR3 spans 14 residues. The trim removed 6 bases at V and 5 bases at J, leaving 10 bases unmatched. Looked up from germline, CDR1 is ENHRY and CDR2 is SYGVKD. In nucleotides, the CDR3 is TGTGCCATCAGCAGAGACAGGGCTGGGGACGAGCAGTACTTC. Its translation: CAISRDRAGDEQYF.